A selection of T cell receptor beta chains follows, all from one sample in a study of cytomegalovirus exposure and HLA in healthy donors. The data were produced by immunoSEQ multiplex PCR, yet TCRdb's version contains in-frame clones alone and is incomplete. This sample carries about 100,000 clones, roughly four fifths of them seen once, and the ten largest clones take roughly 13%. The sample consisted of PBMCs. The source of these receptors is a male donor in good health and CMV-seropositive. Both conserved end residues are trimmed from each CDR3. The order of the fields is clone size, J gene, V gene, CDR3 protein. The listing skips clone size in some rows; elsewhere it reads once, few, many or a size class.

.	TRBJ2-3	TRBV4-2	ASSQGGDADTQY
few	TRBJ2-7	TRBV6-6	ASSYVTGQNRYEQY
.	TRBJ2-3	TRBV6-5	ASSGQGILGDTQY
once	TRBJ2-1	TRBV30	AWSPGGEQF
.	.	TRBV29-1	SATTGGFNEQY
few	TRBJ2-1	TRBV30	ASRQVSYNEQF
.	TRBJ1-3	TRBV5-1	ASSGTGGSGNTIY
.	TRBJ1-2	TRBV18	ASSSEQGGYGYT
.	TRBJ1-6	TRBV28	ASSIPDNSPLH
.	TRBJ1-5	TRBV6-1	ASSELNQPQH
.	TRBJ2-6	TRBV30	AWRGRAGANVLT
once	TRBJ1-5	TRBV28	ASSLGGDPSQPQH
.	TRBJ2-5	TRBV5-6	ASRSSGDILYQETQY
.	TRBJ1-6	TRBV6-5	AIAESGSYNSPLH
.	TRBJ1-5	TRBV4-1	ASSQPRRGALQPQH
few	TRBJ2-6	TRBV11-3	ASSLESGYSGANVLT
.	.	TRBV11-3	ASSFLGAYEQY
.	TRBJ1-2	TRBV15	ATSRDISGGSGYT
.	TRBJ1-6	TRBV4-2	ASSSGQPYSPLH